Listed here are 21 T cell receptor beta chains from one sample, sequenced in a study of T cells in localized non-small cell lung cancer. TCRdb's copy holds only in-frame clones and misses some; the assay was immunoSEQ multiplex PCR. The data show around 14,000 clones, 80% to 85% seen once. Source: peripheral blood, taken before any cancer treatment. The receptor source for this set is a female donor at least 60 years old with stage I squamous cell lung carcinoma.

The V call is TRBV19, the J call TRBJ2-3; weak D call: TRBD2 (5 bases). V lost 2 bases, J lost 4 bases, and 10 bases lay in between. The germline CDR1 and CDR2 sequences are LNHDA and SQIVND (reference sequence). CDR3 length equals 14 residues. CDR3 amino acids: CASSIRAEADTQYF. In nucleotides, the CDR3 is TGTGCCAGTAGTATAAGGGCGGAGGCAGATACGCAGTATTTT.

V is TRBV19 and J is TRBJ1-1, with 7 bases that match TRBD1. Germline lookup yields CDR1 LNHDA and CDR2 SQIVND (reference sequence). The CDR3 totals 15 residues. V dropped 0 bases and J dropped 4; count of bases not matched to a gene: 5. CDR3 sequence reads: CASSIDGAGGTEAFF. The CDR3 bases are TGTGCCAGTAGTATAGATGGGGCAGGGGGCACTGAAGCTTTCTTT. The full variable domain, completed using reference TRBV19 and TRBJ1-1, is DGGITQSPKYLFRKEGQNVTLSCEQNLNHDAMYWYRQDPGQGLRLIYYSQIVNDFQKGDIAEGYSVSREKKESFPLTVTSAQKNPTAFYLCASSIDGAGGTEAFFGQGTRLTVV.

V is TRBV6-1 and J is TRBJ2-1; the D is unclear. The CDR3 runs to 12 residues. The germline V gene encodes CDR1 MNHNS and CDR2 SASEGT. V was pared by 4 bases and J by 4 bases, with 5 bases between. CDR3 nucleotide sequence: TGTGCCAGCAGTGCCCTATACAATGAGCAGTTCTTC. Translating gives CASSALYNEQFF.

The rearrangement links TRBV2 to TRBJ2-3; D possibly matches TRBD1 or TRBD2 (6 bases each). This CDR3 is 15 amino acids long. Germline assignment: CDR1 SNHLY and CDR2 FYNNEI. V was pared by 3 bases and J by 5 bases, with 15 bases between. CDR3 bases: TGTGCCAGCAGTGATGGAGGGGGGAAGGTAGATACGCAGTATTTT. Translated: CASSDGGGKVDTQYF.

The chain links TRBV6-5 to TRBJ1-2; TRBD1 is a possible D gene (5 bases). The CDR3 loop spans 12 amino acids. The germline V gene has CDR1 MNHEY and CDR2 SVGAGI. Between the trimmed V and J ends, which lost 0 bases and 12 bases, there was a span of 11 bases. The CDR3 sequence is CASSYSGTGDTF. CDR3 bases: TGTGCCAGCAGTTACTCCGGGACTGGGGACACCTTC.

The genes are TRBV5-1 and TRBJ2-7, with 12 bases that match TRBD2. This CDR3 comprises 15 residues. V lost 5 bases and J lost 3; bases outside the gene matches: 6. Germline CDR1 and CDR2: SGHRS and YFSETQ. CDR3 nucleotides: TGCGCCAGCAGGAGACTAGCGGGGGACAACTACGAGCAGTACTTC. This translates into CASRRLAGDNYEQYF.

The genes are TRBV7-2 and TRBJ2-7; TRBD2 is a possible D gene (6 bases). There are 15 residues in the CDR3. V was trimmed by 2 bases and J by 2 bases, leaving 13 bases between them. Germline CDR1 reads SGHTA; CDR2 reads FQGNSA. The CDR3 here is CASSLLATGAYEQYF. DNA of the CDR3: TGTGCCAGCAGCTTACTAGCGACGGGGGCCTACGAGCAGTACTTC.

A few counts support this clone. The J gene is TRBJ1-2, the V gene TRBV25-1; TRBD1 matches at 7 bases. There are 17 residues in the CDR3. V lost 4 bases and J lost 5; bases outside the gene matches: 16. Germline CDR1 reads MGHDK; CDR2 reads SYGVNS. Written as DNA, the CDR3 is TGTGCCAGCAGTGTTACCGGGACAGCCTCTGGGATTTATGGCTACACCTTC. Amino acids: CASSVTGTASGIYGYTF.

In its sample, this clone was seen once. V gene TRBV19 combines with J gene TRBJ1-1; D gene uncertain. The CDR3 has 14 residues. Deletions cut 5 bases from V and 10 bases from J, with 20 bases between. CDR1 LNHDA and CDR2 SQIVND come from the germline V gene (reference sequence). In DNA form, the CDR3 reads TGTGCCAGTAGTTCCCGCCGCAGGCCGTGGGGAGCTTTCTTT. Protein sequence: CASSSRRRPWGAFF.

CDR3 sequence reads: CASSESPGQGARGTEAFF. The CDR3 coding sequence is TGTGCCAGCAGTGAATCACCGGGACAGGGGGCCCGGGGCACTGAAGCTTTCTTT. The gene calls are TRBV2 and TRBJ1-1; 12 bases fit TRBD1. There are 18 residues in the CDR3. Unmatched junction bases numbered 11, after V lost 2 bases and J lost 4 bases. Germline V gene data show CDR1 as SNHLY and CDR2 as FYNNEI. The full variable domain, with the rest looked up from reference TRBV2 and TRBJ1-1, is EPEVTQTPSHQVTQMGQEVILRCVPISNHLYFYWYRQILGQKVEFLVSFYNNEISEKSEIFDDQFSVERPDGSNFTLKIRSTKLEDSAMYFCASSESPGQGARGTEAFFGQGTRLTVV.

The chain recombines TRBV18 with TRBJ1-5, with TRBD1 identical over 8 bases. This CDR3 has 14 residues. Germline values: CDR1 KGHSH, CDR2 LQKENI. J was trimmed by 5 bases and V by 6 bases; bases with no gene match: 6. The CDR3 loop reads CASSRQGKDQPQHF. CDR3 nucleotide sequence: TGTGCCAGCTCGCGACAGGGGAAGGATCAGCCCCAGCATTTT.

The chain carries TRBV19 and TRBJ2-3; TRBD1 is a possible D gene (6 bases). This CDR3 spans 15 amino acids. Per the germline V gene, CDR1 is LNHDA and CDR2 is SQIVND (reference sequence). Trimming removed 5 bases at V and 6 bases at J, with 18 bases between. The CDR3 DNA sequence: TGTGCCAGTAGTTACCGATCCACAGGGATGGATACGCAGTATTTT. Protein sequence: CASSYRSTGMDTQYF.

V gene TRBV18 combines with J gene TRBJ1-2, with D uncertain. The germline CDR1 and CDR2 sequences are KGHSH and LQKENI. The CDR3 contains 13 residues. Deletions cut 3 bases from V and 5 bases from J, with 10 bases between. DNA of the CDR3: TGTGCCAGCTCACCCGCAGGAGATTATGGCTACACCTTC. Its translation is CASSPAGDYGYTF.

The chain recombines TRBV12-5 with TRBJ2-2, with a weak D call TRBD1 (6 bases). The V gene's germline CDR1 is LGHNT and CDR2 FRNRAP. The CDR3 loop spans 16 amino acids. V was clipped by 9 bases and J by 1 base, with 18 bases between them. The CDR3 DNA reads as TGTGCTAGCGGTGACAGGACCTTATTGAACACCGGGGAGCTGTTTTTT. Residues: CASGDRTLLNTGELFF.

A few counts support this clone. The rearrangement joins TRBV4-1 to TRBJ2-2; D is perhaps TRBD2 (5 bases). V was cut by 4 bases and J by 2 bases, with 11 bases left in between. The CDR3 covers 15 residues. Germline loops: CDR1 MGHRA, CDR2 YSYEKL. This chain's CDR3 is CASSRPGVNTGELFF. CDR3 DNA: TGCGCCAGCAGCCGCCCCGGGGTAAACACCGGGGAGCTGTTTTTT.

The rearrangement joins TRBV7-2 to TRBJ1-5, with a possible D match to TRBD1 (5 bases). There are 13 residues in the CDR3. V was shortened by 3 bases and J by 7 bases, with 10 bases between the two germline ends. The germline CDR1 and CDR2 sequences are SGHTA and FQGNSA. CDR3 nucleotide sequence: TGTGCCAGCAGCTTGTCAGGGCAACAGCCCCAGCATTTT. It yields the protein CASSLSGQQPQHF.

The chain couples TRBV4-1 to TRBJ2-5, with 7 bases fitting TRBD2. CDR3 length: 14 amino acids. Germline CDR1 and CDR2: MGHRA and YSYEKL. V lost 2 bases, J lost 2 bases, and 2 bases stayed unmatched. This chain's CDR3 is CASSQMGLQETQYF. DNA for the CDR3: TGCGCCAGCAGCCAAATGGGACTACAAGAGACCCAGTACTTC.

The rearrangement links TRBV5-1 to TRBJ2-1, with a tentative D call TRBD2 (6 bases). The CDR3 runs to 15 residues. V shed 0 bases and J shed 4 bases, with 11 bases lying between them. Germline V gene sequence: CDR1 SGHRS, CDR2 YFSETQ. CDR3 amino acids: CASSLVGSGYNEQFF. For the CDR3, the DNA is TGCGCCAGCAGCTTGGTTGGTAGCGGTTACAATGAGCAGTTCTTC.

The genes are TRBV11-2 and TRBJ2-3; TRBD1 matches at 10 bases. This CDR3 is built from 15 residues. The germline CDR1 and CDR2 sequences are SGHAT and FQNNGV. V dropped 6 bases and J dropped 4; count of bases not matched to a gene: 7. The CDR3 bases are TGTGCCAGCAGTTCCGGGACAGGGGTTCCAGATACGCAGTATTTT. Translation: CASSSGTGVPDTQYF.

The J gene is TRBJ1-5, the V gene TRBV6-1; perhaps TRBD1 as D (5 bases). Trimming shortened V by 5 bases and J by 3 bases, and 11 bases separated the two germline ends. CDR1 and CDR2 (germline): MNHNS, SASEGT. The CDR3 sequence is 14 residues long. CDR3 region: CASSHRDFNQPQHF. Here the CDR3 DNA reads TGTGCCAGCAGTCACCGGGACTTCAATCAGCCCCAGCATTTT.

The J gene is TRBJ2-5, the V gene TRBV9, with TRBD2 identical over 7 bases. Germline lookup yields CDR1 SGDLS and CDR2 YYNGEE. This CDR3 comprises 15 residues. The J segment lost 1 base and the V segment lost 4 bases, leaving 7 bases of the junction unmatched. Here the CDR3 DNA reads TGTGCCAGCAGCTCGGGACTACTAGCCCAAGAGACCCAGTACTTC. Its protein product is CASSSGLLAQETQYF.